This T cell receptor beta chain appears in the sequencing data of a study of blood T cell repertoires in COVID-19. Study-wide context: From the United States, Italy and Spain came samples of acute and convalescent COVID-19.

Data came from immunoSEQ multiplex PCR; TCRdb stores just in-frame clones and leaves some out. Here the sample spans 90,000 to 120,000 clones, around nine tenths being singletons. Only a few counts were recorded for this clone. The germline V and J ends were trimmed by 5 bases and 11 bases, with 12 bases remaining between them. Germline CDR1 is DFQATT and CDR2 is SNEGSKA (reference sequence). CDR3 length equals 10 residues. This TCR was recovered from a woman between 25 and 40 years old with acute or convalescent COVID-19. V is TRBV20-1 and J is TRBJ1-2; unclear D gene. The sample consisted of peripheral blood. The CDR3 DNA follows: TGCAGTGCTGGTACGGGTCGATACACCTTC. This gives the protein CSAGTGRYTF.